The 5 T cell receptor beta chains below all came from one sample that was sequenced in a study of cytomegalovirus exposure and HLA in healthy donors. Amplification used 60 Vbeta primers and 13 Jbeta primers. The data were produced by immunoSEQ multiplex PCR, yet TCRdb's version contains in-frame clones alone and is incomplete. The sample carries nearly 110,000 clones, 74% recorded once. The specimen sequenced was PBMCs. Receptor source: a woman in her thirties or forties in good health and CMV-seropositive.

V usage is TRBV13 and J usage is TRBJ1-6; a possible D gene is TRBD1 (5 bases). The germline V gene has CDR1 PRHDT and CDR2 FYEKMQ (reference sequence). V was clipped by 4 bases and J by 5 bases, with 9 bases between them. The CDR3 runs to 14 residues. CDR3 residues: CASSSQGDNSPLHF. CDR3 sequence (DNA): TGTGCCAGCAGCTCCCAGGGTGATAATTCACCCCTCCACTTT.

The genes are TRBV6-5 and TRBJ2-2, with 9 bases lining up with TRBD1. J lost 8 bases, V lost 2 bases, and 6 bases had no gene match. This CDR3 is built from 15 residues. Germline V lookup: CDR1 MNHEY, CDR2 SVGAGI. This CDR3 reads CASSYGDRDLGELFF. CDR3 bases: TGTGCCAGCAGTTACGGGGACAGGGACCTTGGGGAGCTGTTTTTT.

This clone was recorded a few times. This chain connects TRBV6-1 to TRBJ1-5; D gene unclear. V gave up 6 bases and J gave up 0 bases, with 12 bases separating them. The CDR3 is 15 residues long. CDR1 and CDR2 (germline): MNHNS, SASEGT. CDR3 sequence (DNA): TGTGCCAGCAGGATGGCTAGGAATAGCAATCAGCCCCAGCATTTT. Protein sequence: CASRMARNSNQPQHF.

The genes are TRBV18 and TRBJ1-1; no firm D call. Germline CDR1 reads KGHSH; CDR2 reads LQKENI. The V end was cut by 0 bases, the J end by 3 bases, with 5 bases between. The CDR3 has 13 residues. CDR3 sequence (DNA): TGTGCCAGCTCACCACCGCAGTACACTGAAGCTTTCTTT. The encoded protein is CASSPPQYTEAFF.

This chain links TRBV6-1 with TRBJ1-2; a weak D match, TRBD1 (6 bases). Germline CDR1 MNHNS, CDR2 SASEGT. Deletions cut 8 bases from V and 4 bases from J, with 14 bases between. The CDR3 covers 13 residues. CDR3 sequence: CASRPGGAYGYTF. As DNA, the CDR3 is TGTGCCAGCCGACCTGGGGGCGCCTATGGCTACACCTTC.